Reported below is one T cell receptor beta chain. Methods used by the authors: Reference gene primer amplification gave nucleated cell count estimates. The repertoire was sequenced with immunoSEQ multiplex PCR; TCRdb's copy has only in-frame clones and lacks some. V, J and clone size were drawn from that table, and D and trimming were deduced from the DNA. Of over 250,000 clones listed, roughly nine tenths were seen once; the top ten hold around 2.1%. CDR3 length: 11 amino acids. Germline values: CDR1 DFQATT, CDR2 SNEGSKA (reference sequence). V was trimmed by 6 bases and J by 8 bases, leaving 13 bases between them. This sample stems from a study of blood T cell repertoires in COVID-19. Overall study context: From the United States, Italy and Spain came samples of acute and convalescent COVID-19. PBMCs, B-cell-depleted T cells, or T cells were the source of the cDNA or gDNA that made up the material.

The receptor's source is a man aged 50 to 59 with acute or convalescent COVID-19. The sample consisted of peripheral blood. This sequence joins TRBV20-1 and TRBJ1-2; TRBD1 is a possible D gene (6 bases). The CDR3 spells CSAAGGRGYTF. CDR3 coding DNA: TGCAGTGCGGCGGGGGGCCGCGGCTACACCTTC.